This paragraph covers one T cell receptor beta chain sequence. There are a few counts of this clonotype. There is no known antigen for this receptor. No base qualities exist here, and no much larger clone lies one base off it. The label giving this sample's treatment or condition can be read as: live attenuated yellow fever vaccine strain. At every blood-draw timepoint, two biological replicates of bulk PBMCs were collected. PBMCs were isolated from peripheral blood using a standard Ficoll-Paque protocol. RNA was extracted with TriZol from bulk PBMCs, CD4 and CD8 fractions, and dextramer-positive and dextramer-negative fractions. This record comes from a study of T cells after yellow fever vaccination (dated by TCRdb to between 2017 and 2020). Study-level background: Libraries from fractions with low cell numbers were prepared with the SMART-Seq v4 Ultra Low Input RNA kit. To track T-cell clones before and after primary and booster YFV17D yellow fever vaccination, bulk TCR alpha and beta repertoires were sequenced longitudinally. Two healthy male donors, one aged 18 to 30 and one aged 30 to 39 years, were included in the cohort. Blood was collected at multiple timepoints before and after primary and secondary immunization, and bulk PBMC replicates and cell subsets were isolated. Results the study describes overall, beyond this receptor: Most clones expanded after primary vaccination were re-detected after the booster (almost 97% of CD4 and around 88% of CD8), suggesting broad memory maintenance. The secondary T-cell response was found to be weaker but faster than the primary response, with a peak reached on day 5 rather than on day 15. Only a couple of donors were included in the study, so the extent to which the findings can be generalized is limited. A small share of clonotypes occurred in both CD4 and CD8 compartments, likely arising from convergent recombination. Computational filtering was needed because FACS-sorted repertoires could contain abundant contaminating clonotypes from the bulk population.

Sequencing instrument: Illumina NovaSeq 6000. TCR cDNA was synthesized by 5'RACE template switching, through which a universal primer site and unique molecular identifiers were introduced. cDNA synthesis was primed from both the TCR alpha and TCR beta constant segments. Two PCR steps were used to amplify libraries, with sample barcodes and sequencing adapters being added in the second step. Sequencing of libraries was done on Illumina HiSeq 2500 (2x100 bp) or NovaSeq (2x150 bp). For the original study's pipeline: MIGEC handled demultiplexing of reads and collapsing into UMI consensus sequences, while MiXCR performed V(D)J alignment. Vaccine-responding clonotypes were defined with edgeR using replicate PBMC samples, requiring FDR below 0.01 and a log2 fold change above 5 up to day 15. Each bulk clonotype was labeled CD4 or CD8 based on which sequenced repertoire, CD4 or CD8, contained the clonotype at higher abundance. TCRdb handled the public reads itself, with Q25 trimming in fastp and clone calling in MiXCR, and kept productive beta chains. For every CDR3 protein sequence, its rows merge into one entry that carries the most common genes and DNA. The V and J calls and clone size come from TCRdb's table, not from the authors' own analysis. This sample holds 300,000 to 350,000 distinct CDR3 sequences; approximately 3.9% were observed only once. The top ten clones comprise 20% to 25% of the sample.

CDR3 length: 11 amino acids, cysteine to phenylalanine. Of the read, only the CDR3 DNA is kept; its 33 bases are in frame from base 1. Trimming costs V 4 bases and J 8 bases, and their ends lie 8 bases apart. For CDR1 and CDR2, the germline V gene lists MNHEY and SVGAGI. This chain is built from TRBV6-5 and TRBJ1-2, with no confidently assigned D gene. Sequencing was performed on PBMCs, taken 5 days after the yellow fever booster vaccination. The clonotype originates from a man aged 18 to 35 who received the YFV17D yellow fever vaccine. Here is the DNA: TGTGCCAGCAGTTTCTCGATGGGCTACACCTTC. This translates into CASSFSMGYTF.